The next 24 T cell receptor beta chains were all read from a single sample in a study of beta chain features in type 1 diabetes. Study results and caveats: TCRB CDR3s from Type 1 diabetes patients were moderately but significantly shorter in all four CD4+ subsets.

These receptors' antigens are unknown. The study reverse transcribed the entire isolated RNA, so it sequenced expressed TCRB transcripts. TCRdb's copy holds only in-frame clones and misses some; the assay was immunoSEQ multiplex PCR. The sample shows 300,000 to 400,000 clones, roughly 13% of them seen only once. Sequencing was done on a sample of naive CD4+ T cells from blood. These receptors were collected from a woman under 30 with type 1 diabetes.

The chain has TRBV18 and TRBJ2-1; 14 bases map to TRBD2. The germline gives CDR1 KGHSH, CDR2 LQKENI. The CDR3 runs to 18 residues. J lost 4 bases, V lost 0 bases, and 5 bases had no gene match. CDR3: CASSPPGLAGAEYNEQFF. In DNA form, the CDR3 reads TGTGCCAGCTCACCACCGGGACTAGCGGGAGCCGAGTACAATGAGCAGTTCTTC.

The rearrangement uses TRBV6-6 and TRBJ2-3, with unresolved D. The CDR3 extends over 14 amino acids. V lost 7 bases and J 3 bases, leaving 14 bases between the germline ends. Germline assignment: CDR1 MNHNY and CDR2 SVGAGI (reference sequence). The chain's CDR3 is CASKSSTLTDTQYF. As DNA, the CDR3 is TGTGCCAGCAAGAGCTCGACACTGACAGATACGCAGTATTTT.

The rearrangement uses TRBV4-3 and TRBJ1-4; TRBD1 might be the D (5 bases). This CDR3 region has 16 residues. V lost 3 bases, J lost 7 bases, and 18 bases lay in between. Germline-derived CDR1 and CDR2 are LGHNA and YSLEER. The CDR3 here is CASSQDGARRGEKLFF. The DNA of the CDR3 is TGCGCCAGCAGCCAGGATGGGGCCCGGCGGGGTGAAAAACTGTTTTTT.

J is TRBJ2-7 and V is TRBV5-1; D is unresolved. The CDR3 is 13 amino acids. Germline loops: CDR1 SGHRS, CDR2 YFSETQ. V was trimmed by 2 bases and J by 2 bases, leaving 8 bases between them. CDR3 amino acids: CASSLDTPYEQYF. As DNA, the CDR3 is TGCGCCAGCAGCTTAGACACTCCCTACGAGCAGTACTTC.

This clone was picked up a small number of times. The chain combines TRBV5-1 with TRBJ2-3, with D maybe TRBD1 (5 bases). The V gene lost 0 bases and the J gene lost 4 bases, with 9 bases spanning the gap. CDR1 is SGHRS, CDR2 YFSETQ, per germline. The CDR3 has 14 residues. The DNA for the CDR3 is TGCGCCAGCAGCTTGGCAGGGATTTCAGATACGCAGTATTTT. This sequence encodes CASSLAGISDTQYF.

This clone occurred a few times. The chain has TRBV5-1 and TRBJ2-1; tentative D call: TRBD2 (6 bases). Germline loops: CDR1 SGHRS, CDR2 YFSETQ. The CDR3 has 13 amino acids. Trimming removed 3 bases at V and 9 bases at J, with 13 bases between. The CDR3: CASSSSSSGEQFF. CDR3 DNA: TGCGCCAGCAGCTCTTCTAGTAGCGGTGAGCAGTTCTTC.

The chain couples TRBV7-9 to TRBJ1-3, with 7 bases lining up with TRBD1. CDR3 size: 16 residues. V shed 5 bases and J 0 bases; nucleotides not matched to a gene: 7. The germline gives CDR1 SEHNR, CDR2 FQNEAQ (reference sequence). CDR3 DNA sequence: TGTGCCAGCAGCCGGATGACAGGGAGCTCTGGAAACACCATATATTTT. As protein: CASSRMTGSSGNTIYF.

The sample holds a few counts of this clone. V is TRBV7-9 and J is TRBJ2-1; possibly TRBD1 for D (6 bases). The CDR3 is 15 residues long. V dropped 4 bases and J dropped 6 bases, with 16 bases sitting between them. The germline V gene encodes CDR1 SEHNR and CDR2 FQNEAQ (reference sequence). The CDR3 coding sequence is TGTGCCAGCAGCTATACCCGGGACAAGAGCAATGAGCAGTTCTTC. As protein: CASSYTRDKSNEQFF.

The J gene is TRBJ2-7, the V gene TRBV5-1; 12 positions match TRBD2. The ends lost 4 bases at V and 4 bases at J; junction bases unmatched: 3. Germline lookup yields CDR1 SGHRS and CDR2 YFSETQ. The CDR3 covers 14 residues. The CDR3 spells CASSPGTSGYEQYV. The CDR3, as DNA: TGCGCCAGCAGCCCAGGGACTAGCGGGTACGAGCAGTACGTC.

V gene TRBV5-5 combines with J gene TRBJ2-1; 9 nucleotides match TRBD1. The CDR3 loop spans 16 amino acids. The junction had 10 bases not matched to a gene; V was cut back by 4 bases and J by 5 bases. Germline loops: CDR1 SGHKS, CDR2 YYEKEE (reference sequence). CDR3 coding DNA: TGTGCCAGCAGCCGGTGGGGGACAGGGATGAACAATGAGCAGTTCTTC. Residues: CASSRWGTGMNNEQFF. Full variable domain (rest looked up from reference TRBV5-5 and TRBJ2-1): DAGVTQSPTHLIKTRGQQVTLRCSPISGHKSVSWYQQVLGQGPQFIFQYYEKEERGRGNFPDRFSARQFPNYSSELNVNALLLGDSALYLCASSRWGTGMNNEQFFGPGTRLTVL.

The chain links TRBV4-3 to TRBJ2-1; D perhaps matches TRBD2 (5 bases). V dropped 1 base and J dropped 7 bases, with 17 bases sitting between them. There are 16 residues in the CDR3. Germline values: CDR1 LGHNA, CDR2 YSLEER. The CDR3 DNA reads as TGCGCCAGCAGCCAAGTGGCCCAGATCGCGGGTAATGAGCAGTTCTTC. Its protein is CASSQVAQIAGNEQFF.

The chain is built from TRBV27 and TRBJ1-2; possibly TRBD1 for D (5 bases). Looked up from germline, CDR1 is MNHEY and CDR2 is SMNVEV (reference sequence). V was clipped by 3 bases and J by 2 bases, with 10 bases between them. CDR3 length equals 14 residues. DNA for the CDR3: TGTGCCAGCAGTTTCGCTGGACACAACTATGGCTACACCTTC. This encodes CASSFAGHNYGYTF.

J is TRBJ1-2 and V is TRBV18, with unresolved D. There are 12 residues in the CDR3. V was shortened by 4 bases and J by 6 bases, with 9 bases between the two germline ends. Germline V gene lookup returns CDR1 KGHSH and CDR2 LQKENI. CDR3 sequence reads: CASSHSGNGYTF. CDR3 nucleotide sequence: TGTGCCAGCTCACATTCGGGGAATGGCTACACCTTC.

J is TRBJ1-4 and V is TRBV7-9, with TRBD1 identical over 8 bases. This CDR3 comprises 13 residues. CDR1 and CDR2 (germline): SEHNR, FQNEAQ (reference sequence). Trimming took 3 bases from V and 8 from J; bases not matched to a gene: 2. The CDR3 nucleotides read TGTGCCAGCAGCTTTACAGGGGGGGAAAAACTGTTTTTT. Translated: CASSFTGGEKLFF.

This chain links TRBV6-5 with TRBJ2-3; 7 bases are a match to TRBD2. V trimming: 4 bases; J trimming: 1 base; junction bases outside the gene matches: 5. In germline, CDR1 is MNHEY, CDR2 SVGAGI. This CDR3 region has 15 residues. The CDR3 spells CASSSSGGRTDTQYF. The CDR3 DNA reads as TGTGCCAGCAGTTCTAGCGGAGGACGCACAGATACGCAGTATTTT.

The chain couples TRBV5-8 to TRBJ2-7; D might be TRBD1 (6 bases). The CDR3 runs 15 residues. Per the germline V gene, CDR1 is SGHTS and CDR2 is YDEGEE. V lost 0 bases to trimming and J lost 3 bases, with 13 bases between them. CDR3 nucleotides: TGTGCCAGCAGCTTGGCCGGGACAAGAGGCTACGAGCAGTACTTC. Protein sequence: CASSLAGTRGYEQYF.

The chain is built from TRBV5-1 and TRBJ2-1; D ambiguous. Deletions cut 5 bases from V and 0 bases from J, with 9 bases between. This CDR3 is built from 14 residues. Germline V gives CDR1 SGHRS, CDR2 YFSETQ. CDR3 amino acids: CASRSAASYNEQFF. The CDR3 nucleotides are TGCGCCAGCAGGTCGGCGGCCTCCTACAATGAGCAGTTCTTC.

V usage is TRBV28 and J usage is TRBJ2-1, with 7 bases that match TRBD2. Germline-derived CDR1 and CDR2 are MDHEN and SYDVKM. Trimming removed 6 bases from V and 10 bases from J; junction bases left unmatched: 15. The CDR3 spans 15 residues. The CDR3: CASRPVGGNGGEQFF. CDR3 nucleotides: TGTGCCAGCAGGCCCGTCGGGGGAAACGGGGGGGAGCAGTTCTTC.

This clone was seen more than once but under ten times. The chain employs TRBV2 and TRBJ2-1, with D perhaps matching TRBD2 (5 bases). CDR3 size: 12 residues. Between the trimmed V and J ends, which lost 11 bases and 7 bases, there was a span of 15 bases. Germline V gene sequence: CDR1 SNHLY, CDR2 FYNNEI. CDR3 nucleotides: TGTGCCTCTAAACCCGGCGGGAATGAGCAGTTCTTC. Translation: CASKPGGNEQFF. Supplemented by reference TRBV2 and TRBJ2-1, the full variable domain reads EPEVTQTPSHQVTQMGQEVILRCVPISNHLYFYWYRQILGQKVEFLVSFYNNEISEKSEIFDDQFSVERPDGSNFTLKIRSTKLEDSAMYFCASKPGGNEQFFGPGTRLTVL.

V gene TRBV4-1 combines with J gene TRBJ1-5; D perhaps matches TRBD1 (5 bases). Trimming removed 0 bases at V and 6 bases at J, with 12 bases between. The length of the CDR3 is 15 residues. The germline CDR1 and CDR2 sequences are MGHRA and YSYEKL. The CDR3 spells CASSQDPEGRQPQHF. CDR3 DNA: TGCGCCAGCAGCCAAGATCCGGAGGGGCGTCAGCCCCAGCATTTT.

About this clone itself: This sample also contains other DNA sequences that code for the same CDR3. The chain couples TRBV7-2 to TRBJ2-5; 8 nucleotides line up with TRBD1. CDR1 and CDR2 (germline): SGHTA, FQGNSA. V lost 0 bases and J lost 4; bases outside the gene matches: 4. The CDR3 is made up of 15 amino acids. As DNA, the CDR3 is TGTGCCAGCAGCTTAGCCGGGACAGGAGGAGAGACCCAGTACTTC. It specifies CASSLAGTGGETQYF.

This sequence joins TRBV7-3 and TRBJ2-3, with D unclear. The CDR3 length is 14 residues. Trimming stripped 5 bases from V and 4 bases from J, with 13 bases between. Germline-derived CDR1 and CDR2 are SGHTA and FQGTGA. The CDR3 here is CASSTDIGADTQYF. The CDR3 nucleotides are TGTGCCAGCAGCACCGATATCGGTGCAGATACGCAGTATTTT.

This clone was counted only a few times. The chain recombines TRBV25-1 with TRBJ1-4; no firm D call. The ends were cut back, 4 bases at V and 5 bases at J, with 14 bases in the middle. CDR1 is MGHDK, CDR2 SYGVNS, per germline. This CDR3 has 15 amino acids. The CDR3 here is CASSGLRARNEKLFF. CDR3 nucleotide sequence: TGTGCCAGCAGTGGCTTGAGGGCTAGGAATGAAAAACTGTTTTTT.

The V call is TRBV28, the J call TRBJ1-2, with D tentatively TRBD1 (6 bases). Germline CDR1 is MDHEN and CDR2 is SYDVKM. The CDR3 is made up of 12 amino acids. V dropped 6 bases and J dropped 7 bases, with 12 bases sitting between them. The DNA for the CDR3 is TGTGCCAGCAGCCAAAACAGGGTTGGCTACACCTTC. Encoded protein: CASSQNRVGYTF.